Listed here are 12 T cell receptor beta chains from one sample, sequenced in a study of Ad26.COV2.S vaccination and SARS-CoV-2 variants. Data came from immunoSEQ multiplex PCR; TCRdb stores just in-frame clones and leaves some out. In the table there are more than 300,000 clones, around 89% of which are singletons. The sample's treatment: over 15 received Ad26.COV2.S at low or high dose, single or two shots; about 5 received placebo; per-sample allocation not given. The samples were gathered on day 63 after the first injection of vaccine or placebo. This specimen was peripheral blood, taken in a trial of Ad26.COV2.S vaccine versus placebo. The receptors here all came from a person between 18 and 65 years old who received the Ad26.COV2.S COVID-19 vaccine or a placebo.

The chain links TRBV30 to TRBJ2-5, with D possibly being TRBD2 (6 bases). The CDR3 loop spans 13 amino acids. Looked up from germline, CDR1 is GTSNPN and CDR2 is SVGIG (reference sequence). V was trimmed by 4 bases and J by 4 bases, leaving 13 bases between them. The DNA for the CDR3 is TGTGCCTGGAACTCCGGGACTCCAGAGACCCAGTACTTC. It codes for CAWNSGTPETQYF.

The chain joins TRBV19 to TRBJ1-2; D remains unclear. This CDR3 is 11 amino acids long. V was cut by 5 bases and J by 5 bases, with 6 bases left in between. Germline CDR1 and CDR2: LNHDA and SQIVND (reference sequence). CDR3 coding DNA: TGTGCCAGTAGTGCCAATTATGGCTACACCTTC. This translates into CASSANYGYTF. The full variable domain, completed using reference TRBV19 and TRBJ1-2, is DGGITQSPKYLFRKEGQNVTLSCEQNLNHDAMYWYRQDPGQGLRLIYYSQIVNDFQKGDIAEGYSVSREKKESFPLTVTSAQKNPTAFYLCASSANYGYTFGSGTRLTVV.

Worth noting for this clone: This specimen includes other DNA sequences encoding the same CDR3. This rearrangement joins TRBV24-1 to TRBJ1-5; D gene uncertain. Germline V CDR1 and CDR2: KGHDR, SFDVKD. The CDR3 has 14 amino acids. Trimming cost V 3 bases and J 0 bases, with 5 bases left between them. The DNA for the CDR3 is TGTGCCACCAGTGATGGGGATAGCAATCAGCCCCAGCATTTT. This codes for CATSDGDSNQPQHF.

The chain has TRBV4-1 and TRBJ1-5; 11 bases align to TRBD1. This CDR3 contains 17 residues. Losses at the gene ends were 4 bases for V and 4 bases for J; bases not matched to a gene: 9. CDR1 is MGHRA and CDR2 is YSYEKL in the germline V gene. The CDR3 is CASSLTGQGASNQPQHF. The CDR3 DNA reads TGCGCCAGCAGCCTAACCGGACAGGGGGCGTCAAATCAGCCCCAGCATTTT.

V and J are TRBV7-9 and TRBJ2-3; 12 nucleotides align to TRBD2. The V segment lost 5 bases and the J segment 0 bases; nucleotides outside the gene matches: 12. This CDR3 has 19 residues. Germline loops: CDR1 SEHNR, CDR2 FQNEAQ (reference sequence). The DNA of the CDR3 is TGTGCCAGCAGCAGGAGGACTAGCGGGACAAGAGCGAGCACAGATACGCAGTATTTT. It encodes CASSRRTSGTRASTDTQYF.

In regard to this clone: This sample includes further DNA sequences coding for the same CDR3. The rearrangement links TRBV6-6 to TRBJ1-1; a weak D match, TRBD1 (6 bases). The V end lost 5 bases, the J end lost 5 bases, and 18 bases lay between the germline ends. Germline CDR1 is MNHNY and CDR2 is SVGAGI (reference sequence). This CDR3 spans 15 amino acids. CDR3 sequence: CASSPERGAQTEAFF. Here the CDR3 DNA reads TGTGCCAGCAGTCCCGAGAGGGGGGCCCAAACTGAAGCTTTCTTT.

J is TRBJ1-5 and V is TRBV10-3, with a weak D call TRBD1 (6 bases). Deletions cut 3 bases from V and 2 bases from J, with 11 bases between. Germline CDR1 is ENHRY and CDR2 is SYGVKD. The length of the CDR3 is 15 residues. CDR3 DNA sequence: TGTGCCATCAGTGAAGGGGGATCGGGCAATCAGCCCCAGCATTTT. Translation gives CAISEGGSGNQPQHF.

The chain couples TRBV9 to TRBJ2-2; D unclear. The CDR3 runs to 14 residues. The V end was cut by 4 bases, the J end by 1 base, with 8 bases between. Germline CDR1 SGDLS, CDR2 YYNGEE. This chain's CDR3 is CASSPSRNTGELFF. The CDR3 nucleotides read TGTGCCAGCAGCCCCTCTCGGAACACCGGGGAGCTGTTTTTT.

This chain links TRBV7-2 with TRBJ1-4; TRBD1 matches at 10 bases. CDR1 is SGHTA, CDR2 FQGNSA, per germline. After removal of 6 bases from V and 3 bases from J, the junction contained 4 bases not matched to a gene. This CDR3 is built from 15 residues. For the CDR3, the DNA is TGTGCCAGCAGGACAGGGGGCGCGTCTAATGAAAAACTGTTTTTT. Amino acids: CASRTGGASNEKLFF.

CDR3 protein: CASSEQTSGSVADTQYF. The DNA for the CDR3 is TGCGCCAGCAGTGAGCAGACTAGCGGGAGTGTCGCAGATACGCAGTATTTT. The chain combines TRBV10-2 with TRBJ2-3; 12 bases agree with TRBD2. Germline CDR1 reads WSHSY; CDR2 reads SAAADI. V was clipped by 2 bases and J by 4 bases; unmatched bases: 7. The CDR3 length is 17 residues.

This clone showed up just once. J is TRBJ2-7 and V is TRBV9, with 9 nucleotides matching TRBD1. V was clipped by 3 bases and J by 6 bases; unmatched bases: 7. Germline V CDR1 and CDR2: SGDLS, YYNGEE. The CDR3 runs to 14 residues. This CDR3 is CASSAGGQGSEQYF. The CDR3 nucleotides are TGTGCCAGCAGCGCGGGGGGACAGGGATCCGAGCAGTACTTC.

This sequence joins TRBV28 and TRBJ1-2; D call uncertain. Germline CDR1 reads MDHEN; CDR2 reads SYDVKM. V dropped 1 base and J dropped 3 bases, with 12 bases sitting between them. This CDR3 contains 15 residues. The CDR3 is CASSLYRRFDYGYTF. CDR3 nucleotides: TGTGCCAGCAGTTTATATCGCAGGTTTGACTATGGCTACACCTTC.